This T cell receptor beta chain was identified during a study of shared clonotypes between healthy human individuals. Naive-designated CD8 cells lacked CD45RO, were positively enriched for CCR7, and omitted terminally differentiated effector memory CD45RA+ cells. Trimming pared 0 bases from V and 5 bases from J, leaving 13 bases between. The CDR3 runs to 15 residues. Germline lookup yields CDR1 MGHRA and CDR2 YSYEKL. Using approximately 200 ng DNA, approximately 30,000 T cell genomes, the sorted-subset replicate PCRs were run. Libraries were prepared by immunoSEQ multiplex PCR; TCRdb keeps only in-frame clonotypes and omits some of them. The data show roughly 850,000 clones, 90% to 97% seen once.

The specimen sequenced was naive CD8+ T cells sorted from blood. The sequence derives from a man aged 30 to 45 in good health. The V and J genes are TRBV4-1 and TRBJ2-5, with a weak D call TRBD2 (6 bases). The DNA for the CDR3 is TGCGCCAGCAGCCAAGATCAGGGAGGATTGGAGACCCAGTACTTC. This translates into CASSQDQGGLETQYF.